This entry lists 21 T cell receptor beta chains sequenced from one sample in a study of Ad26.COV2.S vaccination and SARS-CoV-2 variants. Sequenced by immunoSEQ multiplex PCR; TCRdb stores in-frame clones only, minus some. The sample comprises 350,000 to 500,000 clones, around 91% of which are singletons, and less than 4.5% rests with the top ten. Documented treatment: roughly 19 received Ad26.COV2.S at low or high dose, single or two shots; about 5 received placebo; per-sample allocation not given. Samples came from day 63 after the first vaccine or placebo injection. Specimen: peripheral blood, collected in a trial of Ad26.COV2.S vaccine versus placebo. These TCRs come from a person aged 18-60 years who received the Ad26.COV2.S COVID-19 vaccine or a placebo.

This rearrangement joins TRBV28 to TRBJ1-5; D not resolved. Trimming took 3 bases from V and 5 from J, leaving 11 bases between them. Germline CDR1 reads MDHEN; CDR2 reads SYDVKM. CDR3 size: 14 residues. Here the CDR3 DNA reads TGTGCCAGCAGTTTCAGGACCCTCCATCAGCCCCAGCATTTT. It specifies CASSFRTLHQPQHF.

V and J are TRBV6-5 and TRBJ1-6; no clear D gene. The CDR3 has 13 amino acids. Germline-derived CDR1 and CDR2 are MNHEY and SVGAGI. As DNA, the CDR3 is TGTGCTACCGGCCGGGGAAAGAATTCACCCCTCCACTTT. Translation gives CATGRGKNSPLHF.

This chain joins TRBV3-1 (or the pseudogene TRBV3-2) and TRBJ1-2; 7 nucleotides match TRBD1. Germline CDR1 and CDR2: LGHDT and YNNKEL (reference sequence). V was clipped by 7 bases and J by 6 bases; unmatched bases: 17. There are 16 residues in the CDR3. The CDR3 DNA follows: TGTGCCAGCAAGGGCAGGGGGACCTCGTTTCTTAATGGCTACACCTTC. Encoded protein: CASKGRGTSFLNGYTF.

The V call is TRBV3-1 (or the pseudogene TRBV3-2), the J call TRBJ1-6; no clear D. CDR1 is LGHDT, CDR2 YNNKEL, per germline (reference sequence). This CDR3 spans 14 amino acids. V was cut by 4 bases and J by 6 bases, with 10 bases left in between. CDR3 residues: CASSLFPINSPLHF. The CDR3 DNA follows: TGTGCCAGCAGCCTTTTCCCTATTAATTCACCCCTCCACTTT.

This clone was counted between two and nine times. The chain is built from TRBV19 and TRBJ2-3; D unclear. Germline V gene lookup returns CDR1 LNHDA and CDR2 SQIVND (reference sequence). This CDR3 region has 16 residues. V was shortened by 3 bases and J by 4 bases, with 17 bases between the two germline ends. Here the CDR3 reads CASSIWAGVDADTQYF. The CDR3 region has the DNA TGTGCCAGTAGTATTTGGGCTGGGGTTGACGCAGATACGCAGTATTTT.

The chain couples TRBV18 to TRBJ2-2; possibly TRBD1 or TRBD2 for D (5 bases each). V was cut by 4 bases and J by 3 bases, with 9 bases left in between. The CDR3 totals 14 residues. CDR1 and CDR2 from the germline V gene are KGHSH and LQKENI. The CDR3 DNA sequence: TGTGCCAGCTCACGGGGACGCGACACCGGGGAGCTGTTTTTT. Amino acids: CASSRGRDTGELFF.

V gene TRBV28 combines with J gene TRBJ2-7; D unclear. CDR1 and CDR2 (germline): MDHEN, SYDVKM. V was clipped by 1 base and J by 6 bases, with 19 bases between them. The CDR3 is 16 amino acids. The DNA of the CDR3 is TGTGCCAGCAGTTTATATCCGGTTGGCGCGAGCTTCGAGCAGTACTTC. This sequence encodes CASSLYPVGASFEQYF.

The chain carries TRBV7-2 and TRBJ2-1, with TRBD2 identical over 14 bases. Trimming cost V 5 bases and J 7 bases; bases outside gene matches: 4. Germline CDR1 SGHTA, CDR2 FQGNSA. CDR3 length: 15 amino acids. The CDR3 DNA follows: TGTGCCAGCAGCCAGGGGACTAGCGGGAGTAATGAGCAGTTCTTC. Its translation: CASSQGTSGSNEQFF. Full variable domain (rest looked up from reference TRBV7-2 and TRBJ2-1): GAGVSQSPSNKVTEKGKDVELRCDPISGHTALYWYRQSLGQGLEFLIYFQGNSAPDKSGLPSDRFSAERTGGSVSTLTIQRTQQEDSAVYLCASSQGTSGSNEQFFGPGTRLTVL.

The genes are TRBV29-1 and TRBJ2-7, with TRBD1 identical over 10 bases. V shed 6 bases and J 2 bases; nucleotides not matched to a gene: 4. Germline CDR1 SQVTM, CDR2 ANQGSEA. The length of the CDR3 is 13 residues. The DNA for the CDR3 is TGCAGCGTGGCCGGGACAGGGGCCTACGAGCAGTACTTC. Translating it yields CSVAGTGAYEQYF.

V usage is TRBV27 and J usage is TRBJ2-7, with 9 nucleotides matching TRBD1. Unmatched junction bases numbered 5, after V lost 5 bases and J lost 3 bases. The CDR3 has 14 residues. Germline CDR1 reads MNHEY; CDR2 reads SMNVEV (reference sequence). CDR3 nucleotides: TGTGCCAGCAGTATTCGACAGGGGGGCTACGAGCAGTACTTC. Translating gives CASSIRQGGYEQYF.

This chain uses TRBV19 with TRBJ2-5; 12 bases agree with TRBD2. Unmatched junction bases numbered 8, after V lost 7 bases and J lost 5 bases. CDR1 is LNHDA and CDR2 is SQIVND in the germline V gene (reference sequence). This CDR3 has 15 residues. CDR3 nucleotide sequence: TGTGCCAGTAATTCCCGGACTAGCGGGACGGAGACCCAGTACTTC. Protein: CASNSRTSGTETQYF.

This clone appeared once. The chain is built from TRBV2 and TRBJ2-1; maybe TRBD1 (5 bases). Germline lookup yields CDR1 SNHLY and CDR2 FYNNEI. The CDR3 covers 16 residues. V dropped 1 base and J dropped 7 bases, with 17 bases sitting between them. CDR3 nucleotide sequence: TGTGCCAGCAGTGAAGAGGGGCGTACTTGGTATAATGAGCAGTTCTTC. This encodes CASSEEGRTWYNEQFF.

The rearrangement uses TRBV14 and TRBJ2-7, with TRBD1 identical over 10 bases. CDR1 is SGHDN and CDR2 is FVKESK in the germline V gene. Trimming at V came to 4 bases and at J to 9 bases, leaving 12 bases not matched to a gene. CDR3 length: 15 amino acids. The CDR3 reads CASSPLQDRGAVQYF. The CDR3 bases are TGTGCCAGCAGCCCACTACAGGACAGGGGGGCCGTGCAGTACTTC.

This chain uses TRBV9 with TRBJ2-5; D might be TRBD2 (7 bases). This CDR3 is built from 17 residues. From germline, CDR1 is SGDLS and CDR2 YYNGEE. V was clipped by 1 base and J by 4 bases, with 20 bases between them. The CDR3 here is CASSVRTSGGLGETQYF. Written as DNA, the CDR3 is TGTGCCAGCAGCGTACGTACATCCGGGGGGCTGGGAGAGACCCAGTACTTC.

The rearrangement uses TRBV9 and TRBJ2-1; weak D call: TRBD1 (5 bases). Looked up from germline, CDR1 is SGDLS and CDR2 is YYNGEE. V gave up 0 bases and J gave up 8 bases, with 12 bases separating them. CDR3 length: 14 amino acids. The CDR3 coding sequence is TGTGCCAGCAGCGTAGAAAAGGGGATCGATGAGCAGTTCTTC. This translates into CASSVEKGIDEQFF.

The CDR3 spells CASSPSGKRSYEQYF. The CDR3 DNA is TGTGCCAGCAGTCCGAGCGGGAAGCGTTCCTACGAGCAGTACTTC. The V and J genes are TRBV28 and TRBJ2-7; 7 bases are shared with TRBD2. Germline V gives CDR1 MDHEN, CDR2 SYDVKM. There are 15 residues in the CDR3. After removal of 5 bases from V and 1 base from J, the junction contained 8 bases not matched to a gene.

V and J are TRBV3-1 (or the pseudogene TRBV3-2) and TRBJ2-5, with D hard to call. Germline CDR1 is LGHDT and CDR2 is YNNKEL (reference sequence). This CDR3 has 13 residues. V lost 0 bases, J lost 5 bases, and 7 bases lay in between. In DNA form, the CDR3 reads TGTGCCAGCAGCCAAGAGGGTGGGGAGACCCAGTACTTC. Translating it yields CASSQEGGETQYF.

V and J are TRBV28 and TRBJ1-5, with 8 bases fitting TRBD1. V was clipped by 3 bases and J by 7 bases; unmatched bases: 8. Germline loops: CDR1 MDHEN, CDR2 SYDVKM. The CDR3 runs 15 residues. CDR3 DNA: TGTGCCAGCAGTTTCATCTTGGGACAGGAACAGCCCCAGCATTTT. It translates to CASSFILGQEQPQHF.

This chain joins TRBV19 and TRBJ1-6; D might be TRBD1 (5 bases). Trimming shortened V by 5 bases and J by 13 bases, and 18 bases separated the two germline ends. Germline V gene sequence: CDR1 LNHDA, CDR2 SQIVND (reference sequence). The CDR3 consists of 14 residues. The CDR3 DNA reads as TGTGCCAGTAGTTCAACAGGAGTCCCGTCGCCCCTCCACTTT. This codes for CASSSTGVPSPLHF.

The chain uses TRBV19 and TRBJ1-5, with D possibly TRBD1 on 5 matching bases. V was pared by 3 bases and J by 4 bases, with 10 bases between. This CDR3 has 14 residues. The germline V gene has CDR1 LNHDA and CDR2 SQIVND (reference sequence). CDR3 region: CASSMAGGNQPQHF. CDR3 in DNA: TGTGCCAGTAGTATGGCCGGGGGAAATCAGCCCCAGCATTTT.

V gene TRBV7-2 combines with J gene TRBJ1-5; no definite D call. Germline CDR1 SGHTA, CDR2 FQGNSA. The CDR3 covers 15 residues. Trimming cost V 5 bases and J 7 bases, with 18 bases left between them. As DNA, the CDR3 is TGTGCCAGCAGCCCGGGCGGGCAACGAGGCCAGCCCCAGCATTTT. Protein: CASSPGGQRGQPQHF.